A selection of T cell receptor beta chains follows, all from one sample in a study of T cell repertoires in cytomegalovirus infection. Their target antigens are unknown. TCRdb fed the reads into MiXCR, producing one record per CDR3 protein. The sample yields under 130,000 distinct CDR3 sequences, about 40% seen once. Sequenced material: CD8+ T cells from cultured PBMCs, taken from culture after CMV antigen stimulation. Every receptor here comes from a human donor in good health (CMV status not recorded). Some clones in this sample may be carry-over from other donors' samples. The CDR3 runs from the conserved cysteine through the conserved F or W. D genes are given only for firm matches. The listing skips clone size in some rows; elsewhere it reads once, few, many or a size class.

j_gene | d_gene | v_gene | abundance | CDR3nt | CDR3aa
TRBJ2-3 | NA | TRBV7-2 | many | TGTGCCAGCAGCGGAACTAGGGGGGCTTGGGGGAGCTCAGATACGCAGTATTTT | CASSGTRGAWGSSDTQYF
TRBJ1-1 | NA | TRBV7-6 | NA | TGTGCCAGCAGCTTAGATATGGTGAACACTGAAGCTTTCTTT | CASSLDMVNTEAFF
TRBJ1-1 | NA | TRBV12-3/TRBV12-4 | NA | TGTGCCATCAGTTTGACGGAGAACACTGAAGCTTTCTTT | CAISLTENTEAFF
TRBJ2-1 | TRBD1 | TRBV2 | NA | TGTGCCAGCCGAAAGGGACAGGGAGGGTGGAATGAGCAGTTCTTC | CASRKGQGGWNEQFF
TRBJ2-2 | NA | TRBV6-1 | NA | TGTGCCAGCAGTGAATGGGGCATGGGGTACACCGGGGAGCTGTTTTTT | CASSEWGMGYTGELFF
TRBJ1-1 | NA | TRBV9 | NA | TGTGCCAGCAGCCCGCCCGGTTTGAACACTGAAGCTTTCTTT | CASSPPGLNTEAFF
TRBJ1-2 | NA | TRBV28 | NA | TGTGCCAGCAGTGCCCGGGCAGGACCCTATGGCTACACCTTC | CASSARAGPYGYTF
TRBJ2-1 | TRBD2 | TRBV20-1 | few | TGCAGTGCTATCCCTTACGAGCGGGGGTTCACATACAATGAGCAGTTCTTC | CSAIPYERGFTYNEQFF
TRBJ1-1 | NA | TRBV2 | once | TGTGCCAGCAGTGAAGCAGGCGGGGGTCGATACACTGAAGCTTTCTTT | CASSEAGGGRYTEAFF
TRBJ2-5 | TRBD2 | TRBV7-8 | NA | TGTGCCAGCAGCTTAGGGGCGGGGGGGTACCAAGAGACCCAGTACTTC | CASSLGAGGYQETQYF
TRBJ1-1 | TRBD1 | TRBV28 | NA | TGTGCCAGCAGCCGGCGGACAGGGGGTGGGGACACTGAAGCTTTCTTT | CASSRRTGGGDTEAFF
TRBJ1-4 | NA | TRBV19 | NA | TGTGCCAGTAGTCCGACAGACCTAATGAAGAAACTGTTTTTT | CASSPTDLMKKLFF
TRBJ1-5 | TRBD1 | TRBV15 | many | TGTGCCACCAGCAGAGGCTCCGGGACAGGGGTTGGCAATCAGCCCCAGCATTTT | CATSRGSGTGVGNQPQHF
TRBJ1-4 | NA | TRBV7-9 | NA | TGTGCCAGCACCCGAGGGGAAAAACTGTTTTTT | CASTRGEKLFF